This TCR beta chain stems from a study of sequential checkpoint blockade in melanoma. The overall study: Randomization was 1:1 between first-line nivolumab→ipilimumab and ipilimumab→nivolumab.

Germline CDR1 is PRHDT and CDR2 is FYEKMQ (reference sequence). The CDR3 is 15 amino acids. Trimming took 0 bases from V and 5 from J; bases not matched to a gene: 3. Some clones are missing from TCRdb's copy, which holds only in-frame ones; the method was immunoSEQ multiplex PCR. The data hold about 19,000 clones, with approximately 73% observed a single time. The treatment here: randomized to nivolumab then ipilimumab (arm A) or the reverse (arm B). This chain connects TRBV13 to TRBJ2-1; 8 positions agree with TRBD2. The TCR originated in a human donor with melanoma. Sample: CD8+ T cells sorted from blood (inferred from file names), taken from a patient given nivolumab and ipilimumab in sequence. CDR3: CASSLGGGVDNEQFF. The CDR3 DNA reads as TGTGCCAGCAGCTTAGGCGGGGGGGTGGACAATGAGCAGTTCTTC. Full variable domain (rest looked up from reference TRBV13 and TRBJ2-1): AAGVIQSPRHLIKEKRETATLKCYPIPRHDTVYWYQQGPGQDPQFLISFYEKMQSDKGSIPDRFSAQQFSDYHSELNMSSLELGDSALYFCASSLGGGVDNEQFFGPGTRLTVL.